The 24 T cell receptor beta chains listed next were all sequenced from one sample in a study of cytomegalovirus exposure and HLA in healthy donors. The PCR was carried out with 60 Vbeta primers and 13 Jbeta primers. The table came from immunoSEQ multiplex PCR; TCRdb's copy has only in-frame clones and leaves some out. This table holds about 140,000 clones, around 77% found once. The material sequenced was PBMCs. The receptors shown here come from a woman aged 45-65 years in good health and CMV-seronegative.

This sequence joins TRBV19 and TRBJ1-2, with TRBD1 as a possible D gene (6 bases). Trimming removed 5 bases at V and 4 bases at J, with 8 bases between. Germline CDR1 LNHDA, CDR2 SQIVND (reference sequence). The CDR3 runs to 12 residues. The DNA for the CDR3 is TGTGCCAGTAGTGCGGACAGCTATGGCTACACCTTC. It is translated as CASSADSYGYTF.

This clone was counted once. CDR3 loop: CASSDRENTGELFF. The CDR3 nucleotides read TGTGCCAGCTCAGACAGGGAAAACACCGGGGAGCTGTTTTTT. The V gene is TRBV28, the J gene TRBJ2-2; 7 nucleotides line up with TRBD1. Trimming removed 8 bases from V and 2 bases from J; junction bases left unmatched: 5. This CDR3 has 14 amino acids. Germline-derived CDR1 and CDR2 are MDHEN and SYDVKM.

The rearrangement links TRBV4-2 to TRBJ2-5; 10 positions match TRBD2. Trimming at V came to 0 bases and at J to 4 bases, leaving 11 bases not matched to a gene. Germline CDR1 reads LGHNA; CDR2 reads YNFKEQ. The CDR3 runs to 18 residues. CDR3 nucleotide sequence: TGTGCCAGCAGCCAAGAGCGTAGCGGGGGGCCCTCGGCAGAGACCCAGTACTTC. Protein sequence: CASSQERSGGPSAETQYF.

The chain uses TRBV2 and TRBJ2-3; 15 bases map to TRBD2. This CDR3 is built from 16 residues. The V segment lost 8 bases and the J segment 5 bases; nucleotides outside the gene matches: 8. Per the germline V gene, CDR1 is SNHLY and CDR2 is FYNNEI. DNA of the CDR3: TGTGCCAGCGGCGGACTAGCGGGGGGGCAAAGAGATACGCAGTATTTT. This encodes CASGGLAGGQRDTQYF.

J is TRBJ1-6 and V is TRBV29-1; a possible D gene is TRBD1 (6 bases). The V end lost 7 bases, the J end lost 8 bases, and 21 bases lay between the germline ends. CDR3 length equals 15 residues. Germline values: CDR1 SQVTM, CDR2 ANQGSEA. CDR3 sequence reads: CSAKQAGATDSPLHF. CDR3 coding DNA: TGCAGCGCCAAACAGGCAGGGGCTACGGATTCACCCCTCCACTTT.

V and J are TRBV29-1 and TRBJ2-3; 11 bases line up with TRBD1. The germline V gene has CDR1 SQVTM and CDR2 ANQGSEA. CDR3 length equals 16 residues. Trimming took 4 bases from V and 2 from J; bases not matched to a gene: 8. The CDR3 sequence is CSVAVGTGGYTDTQYF. CDR3 bases: TGCAGCGTTGCAGTCGGGACAGGGGGATACACAGATACGCAGTATTTT.

This clone appeared once. The chain uses TRBV18 and TRBJ1-2; weak D call: TRBD1 (6 bases). The V end was cut by 3 bases, the J end by 4 bases, with 21 bases between. CDR1 is KGHSH, CDR2 LQKENI, per germline. The CDR3 is 17 residues long. CDR3: CASSPTERTVGLYGYTF. For the CDR3, the DNA is TGTGCCAGCTCACCCACCGAAAGGACAGTGGGGCTCTATGGCTACACCTTC.

Turning to this clone: The sample contains more than one DNA sequence encoding this CDR3. V usage is TRBV5-4 and J usage is TRBJ2-5; 7 bases fit TRBD1. The CDR3 spans 13 residues. V shed 1 base and J 5 bases; nucleotides not matched to a gene: 2. The germline CDR1 and CDR2 sequences are SGHNT and YYREEE (reference sequence). The chain's CDR3 is CASSLIGGETQYF. The CDR3 DNA reads as TGTGCCAGCAGCTTGATAGGGGGCGAGACCCAGTACTTC.

This clone was seen only once. The chain links TRBV2 to TRBJ2-5, with D uncertain. The V end was cut by 4 bases, the J end by 1 base, with 10 bases between. The CDR3 contains 14 residues. CDR1 SNHLY and CDR2 FYNNEI come from the germline V gene. CDR3 DNA sequence: TGTGCCAGCAGTGGGTCTGCAGGCCAAGAGACCCAGTACTTC. Its translation is CASSGSAGQETQYF.

The V call is TRBV7-6, the J call TRBJ2-7; TRBD1 matches at 8 bases. This CDR3 has 15 residues. From germline, CDR1 is SGHVS and CDR2 FNYEAQ. Trimming cost V 5 bases and J 4 bases; bases outside gene matches: 10. The DNA of the CDR3 is TGTGCCAGCAGCACGGGGACAGGACCCTCTTACGAGCAGTACTTC. This translates into CASSTGTGPSYEQYF. The variable domain in full, completed from reference TRBV7-6 and TRBJ2-7, reads GAGVSQSPRYKVTKRGQDVALRCDPISGHVSLYWYRQALGQGPEFLTYFNYEAQQDKSGLPNDRFSAERPEGSISTLTIQRTEQRDSAMYRCASSTGTGPSYEQYFGPGTRLTVT.

The chain couples TRBV7-9 to TRBJ1-5; 7 nucleotides match TRBD1. Germline CDR1 and CDR2: SEHNR and FQNEAQ (reference sequence). The CDR3 covers 17 residues. Germline trimming cut 1 base from V and 0 bases from J; bases unmatched to any gene: 6. The CDR3 sequence is CASSLGITGDSNQPQHF. DNA of the CDR3: TGTGCCAGCAGCTTAGGAATAACAGGGGATAGCAATCAGCCCCAGCATTTT.

This chain links TRBV5-4 with TRBJ1-2; D unresolved. The CDR3 runs to 16 residues. Deletions cut 2 bases from V and 6 bases from J, with 20 bases between. CDR1 and CDR2 from the germline V gene are SGHNT and YYREEE (reference sequence). The CDR3 DNA reads as TGTGCCAGCAGCTTACGGTCCGGGTACGCGGTAGATGGCTACACCTTC. It yields the protein CASSLRSGYAVDGYTF.

With regard to this clone: The CDR3 does not end in the conserved phenylalanine or tryptophan, so this is likely a read error. It is unclear where the CDR3 begins or ends on the DNA, so no DNA is shown, and the CDR3 is as TCRdb lists it. The chain joins TRBV2 to TRBJ1-2; the listed D gene, TRBD1, was not tested against the DNA. The germline CDR1 and CDR2 sequences are SNHLY and FYNNEI. The CDR3 sequence runs 12 residues, both termini included. The CDR3 loop is CASSGSQGPLIL.

This clone was seen a single time. The V call is TRBV5-1, the J call TRBJ2-3; 9 bases are a match to TRBD2. V lost 4 bases, J lost 1 base, and 4 bases stayed unmatched. Germline V gene lookup returns CDR1 SGHRS and CDR2 YFSETQ. This CDR3 contains 15 residues. The CDR3 loop reads CASSRIAGGTDTQYF. The CDR3 DNA reads TGCGCCAGCAGCCGAATAGCGGGGGGCACAGATACGCAGTATTTT.

The chain uses TRBV9 and TRBJ1-1; D remains ambiguous. The CDR3 runs to 13 residues. V gave up 5 bases and J gave up 4 bases, with 12 bases separating them. Germline V lookup: CDR1 SGDLS, CDR2 YYNGEE. CDR3 sequence reads: CASSALLTTEAFF. CDR3 nucleotides: TGTGCCAGCAGTGCTCTTCTAACCACTGAAGCTTTCTTT.

The gene calls are TRBV5-1 and TRBJ2-2; D uncertain. V was clipped by 4 bases and J by 1 base, with 14 bases between them. The CDR3 totals 16 residues. CDR1 is SGHRS and CDR2 is YFSETQ in the germline V gene. The CDR3 DNA reads TGCGCCAGCAGCCGTAGTACACCAGGGAACACCGGGGAGCTGTTTTTT. It is translated as CASSRSTPGNTGELFF.

V gene TRBV29-1 combines with J gene TRBJ1-2; possibly TRBD1 for D (5 bases). The ends were cut back, 3 bases at V and 2 bases at J, with 16 bases in the middle. Germline CDR1 is SQVTM and CDR2 is ANQGSEA. The CDR3 totals 15 residues. CDR3 in DNA: TGCAGCGTTGATCATGGGGCCGAAGGGAACTATGGCTACACCTTC. Encoded protein: CSVDHGAEGNYGYTF.

The chain carries TRBV28 and TRBJ1-4; tentatively, D is TRBD1 (6 bases). Germline V gene sequence: CDR1 MDHEN, CDR2 SYDVKM. This CDR3 contains 16 residues. Trimming shortened V by 6 bases and J by 0 bases, and 14 bases separated the two germline ends. As DNA, the CDR3 is TGTGCCAGCAGCCTGAGGGGGGGAGCAACTAATGAAAAACTGTTTTTT. This translates into CASSLRGGATNEKLFF.

The chain couples TRBV10-3 to TRBJ1-2; D remains unclear. Germline V CDR1 and CDR2: ENHRY, SYGVKD. Trimming removed 4 bases at V and 0 bases at J, with 12 bases between. The length of the CDR3 is 15 residues. The CDR3 sequence: CAISAGSTSNYGYTF. In DNA, the CDR3 is TGTGCCATCAGTGCCGGGAGCACCTCTAACTATGGCTACACCTTC.

This clone was recorded only once. The chain is built from TRBV7-2 and TRBJ2-3, with D perhaps matching TRBD1 (6 bases). Trimming pared 1 base from V and 5 bases from J, leaving 7 bases between. This CDR3 is built from 13 residues. CDR1 is SGHTA, CDR2 FQGNSA, per germline. The chain's CDR3 is CASSLGGQDTQYF. The CDR3 coding sequence is TGTGCCAGCAGCTTAGGGGGACAAGATACGCAGTATTTT.

The rearrangement joins TRBV19 to TRBJ2-1; 11 bases are shared with TRBD2. The CDR3 totals 16 residues. CDR1 is LNHDA and CDR2 is SQIVND in the germline V gene (reference sequence). Unmatched junction bases numbered 7, after V lost 5 bases and J lost 4 bases. Here the CDR3 DNA reads TGTGCCAGTAGTGTCTCACTAGCGGGGGAGTACAATGAGCAGTTCTTC. It yields the protein CASSVSLAGEYNEQFF. The whole variable domain, remainder taken from reference TRBV19 and TRBJ2-1, is DGGITQSPKYLFRKEGQNVTLSCEQNLNHDAMYWYRQDPGQGLRLIYYSQIVNDFQKGDIAEGYSVSREKKESFPLTVTSAQKNPTAFYLCASSVSLAGEYNEQFFGPGTRLTVL.

The chain combines TRBV9 with TRBJ2-7, with D perhaps matching TRBD1 (5 bases). The CDR3 has 14 residues. The ends were cut back, 4 bases at V and 2 bases at J, with 13 bases in the middle. CDR1 is SGDLS, CDR2 YYNGEE, per germline. CDR3 in DNA: TGTGCCAGCAGCCCTACGACAGCAACCTACGAGCAGTACTTC. Translated, it gives CASSPTTATYEQYF.

This chain joins TRBV10-2 and TRBJ2-3; TRBD1 matches at 8 bases. The CDR3 has 18 residues. CDR1 and CDR2 (germline): WSHSY, SAAADI. V shed 3 bases and J 2 bases; nucleotides not matched to a gene: 13. The CDR3 loop reads CASSDRGRPPDFTDTQYF. In nucleotides, the CDR3 is TGCGCCAGCAGTGACAGGGGGCGCCCACCCGACTTCACAGATACGCAGTATTTT.

V gene TRBV30 combines with J gene TRBJ2-7; D not resolved. The germline CDR1 and CDR2 sequences are GTSNPN and SVGIG (reference sequence). The CDR3 runs 12 residues. Trimming took 2 bases from V and 5 from J, leaving 10 bases between them. For the CDR3, the DNA is TGTGCCTGGAGTCCTACCCCGAACGAGCAGTACTTC. It codes for CAWSPTPNEQYF.